These 29 T cell receptor beta chains came from one sample sequenced in a study of control samples from healthy donors and cancer patients. Libraries were prepared by immunoSEQ multiplex PCR; TCRdb keeps only in-frame clonotypes and omits some of them. The data show 65,000 to 75,000 clones, roughly nine tenths seen once. Sequenced sample: blood. Receptor source: a woman between 50 and 59 years old in good health.

The chain is built from TRBV7-6 and TRBJ2-2; 11 bases are a match to TRBD1. CDR3 length equals 15 residues. Trimming removed 5 bases from V and 5 bases from J; junction bases left unmatched: 4. In germline, CDR1 is SGHVS, CDR2 FNYEAQ. The CDR3, as DNA: TGTGCCAGCAGCCCCGGGACAGGGGGTACCGGGGAGCTGTTTTTT. Its translation: CASSPGTGGTGELFF. The whole variable domain, filled in from reference TRBV7-6 and TRBJ2-2, reads GAGVSQSPRYKVTKRGQDVALRCDPISGHVSLYWYRQALGQGPEFLTYFNYEAQQDKSGLPNDRFSAERPEGSISTLTIQRTEQRDSAMYRCASSPGTGGTGELFFGEGSRLTVL.

The chain couples TRBV7-9 to TRBJ1-4; unclear D gene. CDR1 is SEHNR and CDR2 is FQNEAQ in the germline V gene (reference sequence). The CDR3 runs to 12 residues. V lost 2 bases and J lost 8, with 6 bases in between. CDR3 amino acids: CASSLISEKLFF. The CDR3, as DNA: TGTGCCAGCAGCTTAATCTCCGAAAAACTGTTTTTT.

Of note for this clone: In the same sample, other DNA sequences code for this CDR3. The chain employs TRBV2 and TRBJ2-1; D might be TRBD2 (6 bases). CDR3 length: 13 amino acids. Germline assignment: CDR1 SNHLY and CDR2 FYNNEI. V lost 1 base and J lost 7, with 8 bases in between. DNA for the CDR3: TGTGCCAGCAGTGAAGTCGGGGGAAATGAGCAGTTCTTC. Protein sequence: CASSEVGGNEQFF.

This chain uses TRBV5-1 with TRBJ1-2; 9 nucleotides line up with TRBD1. CDR1 and CDR2 (germline): SGHRS, YFSETQ. V was clipped by 0 bases and J by 6 bases; unmatched bases: 9. The CDR3 length is 16 residues. The CDR3 nucleotides read TGCGCCAGCAGCTTGGGACCGGGACAGGGAAGGGATGGCTACACCTTC. The encoded protein is CASSLGPGQGRDGYTF.

The V call is TRBV6-1, the J call TRBJ1-2; D is undetermined. Germline-derived CDR1 and CDR2 are MNHNS and SASEGT. CDR3 size: 15 residues. Trimming shortened V by 0 bases and J by 10 bases, and 18 bases separated the two germline ends. CDR3 sequence: CASSEALLPARDYTF. The CDR3 nucleotides are TGTGCCAGCAGTGAAGCGCTTCTACCGGCCCGCGACTACACCTTC.

The chain recombines TRBV7-9 with TRBJ2-5, with D uncertain. Trimming removed 2 bases at V and 5 bases at J, with 3 bases between. This CDR3 is built from 11 residues. The germline V gene has CDR1 SEHNR and CDR2 FQNEAQ (reference sequence). This CDR3 is CASSLKETQYF. As DNA, the CDR3 is TGTGCCAGCAGCTTAAAGGAGACCCAGTACTTC.

The chain has TRBV3-1 (or the pseudogene TRBV3-2) and TRBJ2-7, with a tentative D call TRBD2 (5 bases). Deletions cut 2 bases from V and 2 bases from J, with 10 bases between. Germline V CDR1 and CDR2: LGHDT, YNNKEL (reference sequence). The CDR3 has 14 residues. The DNA for the CDR3 is TGTGCCAGCAGCCAAAGGGAGCGCGCCTACGAGCAGTACTTC. Translated, it gives CASSQRERAYEQYF.

The rearrangement joins TRBV6-5 to TRBJ1-3, with D unresolved. This CDR3 spans 14 amino acids. V lost 4 bases, J lost 0 bases, and 7 bases lay in between. Germline assignment: CDR1 MNHEY and CDR2 SVGAGI. The CDR3 loop reads CASSSGISGNTIYF. The CDR3 DNA reads as TGTGCCAGCAGTTCTGGAATCTCTGGAAACACCATATATTTT.

This rearrangement joins TRBV15 to TRBJ2-7; tentative D call: TRBD1 (5 bases). CDR3 size: 15 residues. Between the trimmed V and J ends, which lost 0 bases and 4 bases, there was a span of 13 bases. Germline CDR1 is LNHNV and CDR2 is YYDKDF (reference sequence). As DNA, the CDR3 is TGTGCCACCAGCAGAGACCAGGGTGTTAGGTACGAGCAGTACTTC. It codes for CATSRDQGVRYEQYF.

The chain is built from TRBV11-2 and TRBJ2-7, with 10 bases aligning to TRBD2. Germline V gene sequence: CDR1 SGHAT, CDR2 FQNNGV. There are 14 residues in the CDR3. Trimming cost V 4 bases and J 7 bases; bases outside gene matches: 7. The CDR3 protein is CASSSSGREGEQYF. The CDR3 region has the DNA TGTGCCAGCAGCTCTAGCGGGAGAGAAGGAGAGCAGTACTTC.

Only a few counts were recorded for this clone. The rearrangement links TRBV12-5 to TRBJ2-2; TRBD2 matches at 8 bases. J was trimmed by 4 bases and V by 3 bases; bases with no gene match: 4. The CDR3 extends over 15 amino acids. Germline CDR1 reads LGHNT; CDR2 reads FRNRAP. CDR3: CASGFGLAGTGELFF. CDR3 DNA sequence: TGTGCTAGTGGTTTTGGTCTAGCGGGCACCGGGGAGCTGTTTTTT.

The chain uses TRBV4-2 and TRBJ1-6, with 9 bases that match TRBD1. V lost 0 bases and J lost 9; bases outside the gene matches: 6. CDR3 length: 16 residues. Germline loops: CDR1 LGHNA, CDR2 YNFKEQ. CDR3 region: CASSQEPGQGFSPLHF. The CDR3 DNA follows: TGTGCCAGCAGCCAAGAACCGGGACAGGGTTTTTCACCCCTCCACTTT.

This rearrangement joins TRBV30 to TRBJ2-2, with a tentative D call TRBD2 (5 bases). Germline CDR1 and CDR2: GTSNPN and SVGIG (reference sequence). CDR3 length: 17 residues. V was cut by 4 bases and J by 0 bases, with 18 bases left in between. The CDR3: CAWTPGVRPANTGELFF. The CDR3 DNA reads as TGTGCCTGGACCCCCGGGGTTAGGCCCGCGAACACCGGGGAGCTGTTTTTT. The full variable domain, its missing parts supplied by reference TRBV30 and TRBJ2-2, is SQTIHQWPATLVQPVGSPLSLECTVEGTSNPNLYWYRQAAGRGLQLLFYSVGIGQISSEVPQNLSASRPQDRQFILSSKKLLLSDSGFYLCAWTPGVRPANTGELFFGEGSRLTVL.

V usage is TRBV19 and J usage is TRBJ2-1, with D perhaps matching TRBD1 (6 bases). Trimming shortened V by 3 bases and J by 9 bases, and 15 bases separated the two germline ends. In germline, CDR1 is LNHDA, CDR2 SQIVND (reference sequence). There are 14 residues in the CDR3. The CDR3 DNA reads TGTGCCAGTAGTATTGGACAGCCCCGAGGTGAGCAGTTCTTC. Translating it yields CASSIGQPRGEQFF.

The CDR3 DNA is TGCGCCAGCAGCTTGAGCTACCAAGAGACCCAGTACTTC. This codes for CASSLSYQETQYF. This chain connects TRBV5-1 to TRBJ2-5, with D unresolved. The germline V and J ends were trimmed by 1 base and 0 bases, with 4 bases remaining between them. Germline V CDR1 and CDR2: SGHRS, YFSETQ. There are 13 residues in the CDR3.

This clone was detected once. The V call is TRBV19, the J call TRBJ2-3; 15 positions match TRBD2. The CDR3 loop spans 16 amino acids. J was trimmed by 6 bases and V by 10 bases; bases with no gene match: 11. Germline assignment: CDR1 LNHDA and CDR2 SQIVND (reference sequence). CDR3 sequence reads: CATQRRGLAGGDTQYF. In nucleotides, the CDR3 is TGTGCCACCCAAAGACGCGGACTAGCGGGAGGGGATACGCAGTATTTT.

The chain combines TRBV5-1 with TRBJ2-7, with D possibly matching TRBD1 (5 bases). Looked up from germline, CDR1 is SGHRS and CDR2 is YFSETQ. The length of the CDR3 is 14 residues. The V end was cut by 4 bases, the J end by 7 bases, with 18 bases between. Here the CDR3 DNA reads TGCGCCAGCAGCAGTAGGGGAACGCTTGAGGAGCAGTACTTC. Translation: CASSSRGTLEEQYF.

The genes are TRBV2 and TRBJ2-7; 7 bases are a match to TRBD1. The CDR3 totals 13 residues. Trimming cost V 5 bases and J 2 bases; bases outside gene matches: 3. From germline, CDR1 is SNHLY and CDR2 FYNNEI. The CDR3 loop is CASSQQGPYEQYF. CDR3 DNA sequence: TGTGCCAGCAGTCAACAGGGGCCCTACGAGCAGTACTTC.

The chain joins TRBV4-2 to TRBJ2-1; D is undetermined. V was cut by 4 bases and J by 7 bases, with 17 bases left in between. Germline V CDR1 and CDR2: LGHNA, YNFKEQ. CDR3 length: 15 amino acids. In DNA, the CDR3 is TGTGCCAGCAGCCCAATATCGAGTTTGGGTAATGAGCAGTTCTTC. Its translation is CASSPISSLGNEQFF.

The rearrangement links TRBV29-1 to TRBJ1-4; TRBD1 aligns across 7 bases. Germline assignment: CDR1 SQVTM and CDR2 ANQGSEA. This CDR3 region has 12 residues. Trimming at V came to 5 bases and at J to 8 bases, leaving 5 bases not matched to a gene. The CDR3 loop reads CSVRQGSEKLFF. The CDR3, as DNA: TGCAGCGTTCGACAGGGAAGCGAAAAACTGTTTTTT.

This clone was seen only once. J is TRBJ2-1 and V is TRBV5-4; D may be TRBD2 (5 bases). The CDR3 runs 15 residues. Germline CDR1 is SGHNT and CDR2 is YYREEE (reference sequence). The V gene lost 4 bases and the J gene lost 7 bases, with 18 bases spanning the gap. This CDR3 is CASSDSILARNEQFF. DNA for the CDR3: TGTGCCAGCAGCGATTCTATCCTAGCAAGGAATGAGCAGTTCTTC.

The V call is TRBV6-2 or TRBV6-3, the J call TRBJ2-7; D perhaps matches TRBD2 (6 bases). Germline values: CDR1 MNHEY, CDR2 SVGEGT. Trimming stripped 7 bases from V and 5 bases from J, with 15 bases between. The CDR3 has 13 amino acids. CDR3 sequence (DNA): TGTGCCAGCACCCCGGGCGGGGTCCACGAGCAGTACTTC. Its translation is CASTPGGVHEQYF.

The CDR3 spells CATKELAGLYNEQFF. The CDR3 bases are TGCGCCACCAAAGAGCTAGCGGGATTATACAATGAGCAGTTCTTC. The chain recombines TRBV10-2 with TRBJ2-1, with 9 bases aligning to TRBD2. Trimming took 10 bases from V and 4 from J; bases not matched to a gene: 11. The length of the CDR3 is 15 residues. Germline V gene data show CDR1 as WSHSY and CDR2 as SAAADI.

The chain carries TRBV18 and TRBJ2-2; D is uncertain. Germline V gene data show CDR1 as KGHSH and CDR2 as LQKENI. Between the trimmed V and J ends, which lost 3 bases and 6 bases, there was a span of 2 bases. The CDR3 runs to 11 residues. The CDR3 region is CASSPSGELFF. The CDR3 coding sequence is TGTGCCAGCTCACCCTCCGGGGAGCTGTTTTTT.

The chain is built from TRBV5-8 and TRBJ1-1; D unresolved. Germline CDR1 and CDR2: SGHTS and YDEGEE. The CDR3 extends over 12 amino acids. Trimming took 3 bases from V and 6 from J, leaving 9 bases between them. The CDR3 region has the DNA TGTGCCAGCAGCTATCTTGGACCTGAAGCTTTCTTT. Amino acid sequence: CASSYLGPEAFF.

The chain uses TRBV6-5 and TRBJ1-4, with D possibly matching TRBD1 (6 bases). The germline V gene has CDR1 MNHEY and CDR2 SVGAGI. The CDR3 is 14 amino acids. The germline V and J ends were trimmed by 7 bases and 7 bases, with 16 bases remaining between them. The CDR3 here is CASNLGGLSEKLFF. CDR3 DNA sequence: TGTGCCAGCAACCTCGGGGGGCTGAGTGAAAAACTGTTTTTT.

This clone was detected a few times. This sequence joins TRBV30 and TRBJ2-7, with 9 bases matching TRBD2. The ends lost 0 bases at V and 3 bases at J; junction bases unmatched: 9. CDR3 length equals 16 residues. Germline CDR1 reads GTSNPN; CDR2 reads SVGIG (reference sequence). The CDR3 loop is CAWSVPTLAGDYEQYF. For the CDR3, the DNA is TGTGCCTGGAGTGTCCCAACACTAGCGGGTGACTACGAGCAGTACTTC.

The V gene is TRBV27, the J gene TRBJ2-3; no clear D. Germline CDR1 and CDR2: MNHEY and SMNVEV (reference sequence). Deletions cut 5 bases from V and 3 bases from J, with 9 bases between. The CDR3 runs to 13 residues. The DNA of the CDR3 is TGTGCCAGCAGTCCCCCAGTTACAGATACGCAGTATTTT. It codes for CASSPPVTDTQYF.

The rearrangement links TRBV28 to TRBJ2-1; the D gene is possibly TRBD2 (5 bases). This CDR3 contains 15 residues. V dropped 5 bases and J dropped 1 base, with 12 bases sitting between them. Germline lookup yields CDR1 MDHEN and CDR2 SYDVKM. CDR3 sequence reads: CASSPWTVSYNEQFF. The CDR3 DNA follows: TGTGCCAGCAGTCCATGGACTGTTTCCTACAATGAGCAGTTCTTC. Full variable domain (missing parts from reference TRBV28 and TRBJ2-1): DVKVTQSSRYLVKRTGEKVFLECVQDMDHENMFWYRQDPGLGLRLIYFSYDVKMKEKGDIPEGYSVSREKKERFSLILESASTNQTSMYLCASSPWTVSYNEQFFGPGTRLTVL.